This entry is about one T cell receptor beta chain. Its target is not known. This sample is part of a study of memory CD4+ T cells and cytomegalovirus serostatus. Single viable CD3+CD4+CD8-CD45RO+ cells were sorted as the memory CD4+ T cells. Total CD4+ T cells were enriched by CD4 positive selection. Germline V gene sequence: CDR1 SGHAT, CDR2 FQDESV (reference sequence). The V segment lost 4 bases and the J segment 0 bases; nucleotides outside the gene matches: 3. The CDR3 sequence is 17 residues long. Points from the study as a whole: 67 of 164 known CMV-associated TCRbeta sequences appeared in CD4+ memory.

Assay: immunoSEQ multiplex PCR; the TCRdb copy retains only in-frame clones and omits some. The sample has roughly 64,000 clones, more than 70% seen once. The receptor was derived from an adult in good health and CMV-seronegative. Material: memory CD4+ T cells from blood. V is TRBV11-1 and J is TRBJ2-3; 14 bases map to TRBD2. The CDR3, as DNA: TGTGCCAGCAGCTCCGGGACTAGCGGGGGAAGCACAGATACGCAGTATTTT. Translating it yields CASSSGTSGGSTDTQYF. Full variable domain (rest looked up from reference TRBV11-1 and TRBJ2-3): EAEVAQSPRYKITEKSQAVAFWCDPISGHATLYWYRQILGQGPELLVQFQDESVVDDSQLPKDRFSAERLKGVDSTLKIQPAELGDSAMYLCASSSGTSGGSTDTQYFGPGTRLTVL.